This passage covers 5 T cell receptor beta chains from one sample sequenced in a study of T cell repertoires in aging, cancer and after chemotherapy. Peripheral blood genomic DNA, not sorted cells or RNA, was the template. Rearranged V-D-J TRB sequences were amplified with a mixed TRB-A/B primer pool. Using its own MiXCR run on the multiplex PCR reads, TCRdb lists one record per CDR3 protein. This repertoire shows some 10,000 distinct CDR3 sequences, around 40% found once; its top ten account for 9% to 10%. The specimen was blood. The source of these receptors is a human donor in good health.

The CDR3 reads CASRAGLSGNQPQHF. The DNA of the CDR3 is TGTGCCAGCAGAGCAGGGTTATCGGGCAATCAGCCCCAGCATTTT. This chain links TRBV6-1 with TRBJ1-5; a weak D match, TRBD1 (5 bases). V was shortened by 6 bases and J by 2 bases, with 14 bases between the two germline ends. The CDR3 length is 15 residues. Germline assignment: CDR1 MNHNS and CDR2 SASEGT.

The chain is built from TRBV27 and TRBJ1-6, with TRBD1 matching over 9 bases. Germline assignment: CDR1 MNHEY and CDR2 SMNVEV (reference sequence). The V segment lost 5 bases and the J segment 4 bases; nucleotides outside the gene matches: 15. The CDR3 is 19 amino acids. In DNA, the CDR3 is TGTGCCAGCAGTGCCTCCCATGACAGGGGGGGGATTTATAATTCACCCCTCCACTTT. It codes for CASSASHDRGGIYNSPLHF.

The gene calls are TRBV20-1 and TRBJ2-1; 10 bases match TRBD2. CDR3 length: 14 residues. Germline assignment: CDR1 DFQATT and CDR2 SNEGSKA (reference sequence). The J segment lost 7 bases and the V segment lost 6 bases, leaving 9 bases of the junction unmatched. In nucleotides, the CDR3 is TGCAGTGCAGGACTAGCGGTCTCAGGGAATGAGCAGTTCTTC. Amino acids: CSAGLAVSGNEQFF.

This chain joins TRBV5-6 and TRBJ1-4, with D possibly matching TRBD1 (5 bases). CDR3 length: 14 amino acids. The germline V and J ends were trimmed by 4 bases and 8 bases, with 15 bases remaining between them. The germline V gene encodes CDR1 SGHDT and CDR2 YYEEEE. The CDR3 DNA is TGTGCCAGCAGCCTCCTAATTGAGGGGGAAAAACTGTTTTTT. It encodes CASSLLIEGEKLFF.

The chain carries TRBV27 and TRBJ2-3; D not resolved. The V and J ends lost 0 bases and 7 bases respectively, with 8 bases between them. Per the germline V gene, CDR1 is MNHEY and CDR2 is SMNVEV (reference sequence). The length of the CDR3 is 13 residues. The CDR3 DNA is TGTGCCAGCAGTTTATCATTAAAGAATACGCAGTATTTT. This gives the protein CASSLSLKNTQYF.